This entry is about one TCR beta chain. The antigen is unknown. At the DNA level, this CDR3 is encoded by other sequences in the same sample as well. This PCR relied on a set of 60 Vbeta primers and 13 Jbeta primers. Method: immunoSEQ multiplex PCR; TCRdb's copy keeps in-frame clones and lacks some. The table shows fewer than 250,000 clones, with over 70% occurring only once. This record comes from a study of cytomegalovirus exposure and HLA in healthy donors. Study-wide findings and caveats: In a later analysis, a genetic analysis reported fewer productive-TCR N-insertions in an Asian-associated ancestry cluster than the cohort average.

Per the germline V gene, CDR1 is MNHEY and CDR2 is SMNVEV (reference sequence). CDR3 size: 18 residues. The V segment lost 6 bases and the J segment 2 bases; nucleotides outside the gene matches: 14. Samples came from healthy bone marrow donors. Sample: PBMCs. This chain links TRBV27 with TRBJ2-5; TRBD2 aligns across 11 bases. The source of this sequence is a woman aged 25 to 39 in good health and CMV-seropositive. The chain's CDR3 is CASRRGGLAGGVQETQYF. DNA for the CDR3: TGTGCCAGCAGGCGAGGGGGGCTAGCGGGGGGAGTACAAGAGACCCAGTACTTC.